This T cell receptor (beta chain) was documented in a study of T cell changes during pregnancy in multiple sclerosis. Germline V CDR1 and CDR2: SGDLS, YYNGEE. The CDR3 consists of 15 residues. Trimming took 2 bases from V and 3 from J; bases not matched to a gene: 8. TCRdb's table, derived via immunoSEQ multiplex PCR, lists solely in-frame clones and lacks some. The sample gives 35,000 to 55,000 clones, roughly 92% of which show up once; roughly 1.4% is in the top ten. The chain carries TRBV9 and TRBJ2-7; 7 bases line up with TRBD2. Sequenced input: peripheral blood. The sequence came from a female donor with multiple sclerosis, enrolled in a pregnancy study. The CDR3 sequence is CASSVSPRESYEQYF. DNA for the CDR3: TGTGCCAGCAGCGTTTCCCCGCGGGAGAGCTACGAGCAGTACTTC.